Each of the 21 T cell receptor beta chains below was sequenced from the same sample in a study of cytomegalovirus exposure and HLA in healthy donors. Researchers ran the PCR with 60 Vbeta and 13 Jbeta primers. Method: immunoSEQ multiplex PCR; TCRdb's copy keeps in-frame clones and lacks some. The table has roughly 100,000 clones, 60% to 75% seen once. Sequenced: PBMCs. These receptors came from a male donor in good health and CMV-seropositive.

The J gene is TRBJ1-1, the V gene TRBV29-1, with D perhaps matching TRBD1 (5 bases). Germline assignment: CDR1 SQVTM and CDR2 ANQGSEA. The CDR3 is 14 residues long. V lost 7 bases to trimming and J lost 1 base, with 16 bases between them. DNA of the CDR3: TGCAGCGGAAGACAGCCCCAACGGAACACTGAAGCTTTCTTT. It encodes CSGRQPQRNTEAFF.

This clone was picked up one time. V is TRBV30 and J is TRBJ2-1, with a weak D call TRBD2 (5 bases). The CDR3 totals 13 residues. V lost 1 base and J lost 10, with 14 bases in between. The germline gives CDR1 GTSNPN, CDR2 SVGIG (reference sequence). This CDR3 reads CAWSGLGGGEQFF. CDR3 nucleotide sequence: TGTGCCTGGAGTGGTCTAGGAGGCGGGGAGCAGTTCTTC.

The genes are TRBV6-5 and TRBJ1-1; D perhaps matches TRBD1 (6 bases). Germline assignment: CDR1 MNHEY and CDR2 SVGAGI. The CDR3 contains 14 residues. V shed 5 bases and J shed 5 bases, with 15 bases lying between them. In nucleotides, the CDR3 is TGTGCCAGCAGTCCCCCAGGGGTCGGGACTGAAGCTTTCTTT. It codes for CASSPPGVGTEAFF.

The V and J genes are TRBV7-8 and TRBJ2-3; D may be TRBD2 (5 bases). Germline lookup yields CDR1 SGHVS and CDR2 FQNEAQ. This CDR3 region has 16 residues. V was cut by 1 base and J by 1 base, with 12 bases left in between. In DNA, the CDR3 is TGTGCCAGCAGCTTAGTGACTAACCTTGGCACAGATACGCAGTATTTT. It yields the protein CASSLVTNLGTDTQYF.

This sequence joins TRBV7-8 and TRBJ1-1, with D possibly matching TRBD1 (6 bases). CDR1 SGHVS and CDR2 FQNEAQ come from the germline V gene. V was pared by 5 bases and J by 6 bases, with 22 bases between. The CDR3 extends over 16 amino acids. CDR3 DNA: TGTGCCAGCAGCCCCAACGTCCCCGCCACAGGGTCTGAAGCTTTCTTT. This gives the protein CASSPNVPATGSEAFF.

The chain carries TRBV5-6 and TRBJ2-7, with TRBD2 matching over 7 bases. Per the germline V gene, CDR1 is SGHDT and CDR2 is YYEEEE. V was pared by 4 bases and J by 2 bases, with 18 bases of the junction left unmatched. The CDR3 extends over 18 amino acids. In nucleotides, the CDR3 is TGTGCCAGCAGCCCAAACGGTTTGGTGGGAGGGGCGCCCTACGAGCAGTACTTC. This gives the protein CASSPNGLVGGAPYEQYF.

V usage is TRBV6-4 and J usage is TRBJ2-1, with TRBD2 identical over 7 bases. Germline V gives CDR1 MRHNA, CDR2 SNTAGT. V shed 2 bases and J 7 bases; nucleotides not matched to a gene: 8. CDR3 size: 15 residues. CDR3 sequence: CASSDLAGERNEQFF. The CDR3 coding sequence is TGTGCCAGCAGTGACCTGGCGGGGGAGCGAAATGAGCAGTTCTTC.

The chain has TRBV5-6 and TRBJ2-1; 8 bases are shared with TRBD2. CDR1 is SGHDT and CDR2 is YYEEEE in the germline V gene. The CDR3 consists of 15 residues. The junction had 3 bases not matched to a gene; V was cut back by 0 bases and J by 4 bases. The CDR3 nucleotides read TGTGCCAGCAGCTTGGAGGGCGGGGGGTACAATGAGCAGTTCTTC. It yields the protein CASSLEGGGYNEQFF.

This clone was observed a few times. The chain is built from TRBV28 and TRBJ2-7, with D perhaps TRBD2 (5 bases). The CDR3 runs 17 residues. Germline V gene data show CDR1 as MDHEN and CDR2 as SYDVKM. Trimming removed 6 bases from V and 3 bases from J, with 24 bases in between. The CDR3: CASSVPAASSSFYEQYF. The CDR3 region has the DNA TGTGCCAGCAGCGTACCAGCGGCTAGCAGTTCCTTCTACGAGCAGTACTTC.

A single count supports this clone. The rearrangement links TRBV29-1 to TRBJ2-3, with D perhaps TRBD1 (6 bases). The CDR3 is made up of 13 amino acids. CDR1 and CDR2 (germline): SQVTM, ANQGSEA. Trimming left V 0 bases short and J 5 bases short, with 9 bases between. CDR3: CSVEEGAGDTQYF. In DNA form, the CDR3 reads TGCAGCGTTGAAGAGGGGGCAGGAGATACGCAGTATTTT.

This clone was detected only once. The gene calls are TRBV27 and TRBJ1-2; D is perhaps TRBD1 (6 bases). CDR3 length: 13 residues. Germline CDR1 and CDR2: MNHEY and SMNVEV (reference sequence). Deletions cut 4 bases from V and 3 bases from J, with 9 bases between. The CDR3 DNA is TGTGCCAGCAGTTCAGGGGTTCACTATGGCTACACCTTC. Protein product: CASSSGVHYGYTF.

The chain carries TRBV2 and TRBJ1-5, with a possible D match to TRBD1 (6 bases). Per the germline V gene, CDR1 is SNHLY and CDR2 is FYNNEI. The CDR3 runs 15 residues. The ends were cut back, 5 bases at V and 1 base at J, with 12 bases in the middle. The chain's CDR3 is CASSSGGWSNQPQHF. CDR3 coding DNA: TGTGCCAGCAGTTCTGGGGGCTGGAGCAATCAGCCCCAGCATTTT.

The chain employs TRBV6-5 and TRBJ2-1; no clear D gene. V lost 6 bases to trimming and J lost 7 bases, with 10 bases between them. This CDR3 has 12 residues. Germline V gives CDR1 MNHEY, CDR2 SVGAGI. The chain's CDR3 is CASSPQWNEQFF. DNA of the CDR3: TGTGCCAGCAGCCCCCAGTGGAATGAGCAGTTCTTC.

This chain uses TRBV7-6 with TRBJ2-3, with 11 nucleotides matching TRBD2. J was trimmed by 6 bases and V by 2 bases; bases with no gene match: 4. CDR1 is SGHVS and CDR2 is FNYEAQ in the germline V gene. The CDR3 sequence is 15 residues long. The CDR3 loop reads CASSLLAGGGDTQYF. The CDR3 DNA follows: TGTGCCAGCAGCTTACTAGCGGGAGGTGGTGATACGCAGTATTTT.

The chain links TRBV25-1 to TRBJ1-1, with a possible D match to TRBD1 (6 bases). CDR1 is MGHDK and CDR2 is SYGVNS in the germline V gene. V was shortened by 6 bases and J by 2 bases, with 13 bases between the two germline ends. The CDR3 has 14 residues. The CDR3 DNA is TGTGCCAGCAGGGAAGGGGGGAGTAACACTGAAGCTTTCTTT. Amino acids: CASREGGSNTEAFF.

This chain connects TRBV20-1 to TRBJ2-3; perhaps TRBD2 as D (5 bases). The CDR3 contains 11 residues. Germline loops: CDR1 DFQATT, CDR2 SNEGSKA (reference sequence). V shed 6 bases and J shed 11 bases, with 15 bases lying between them. In nucleotides, the CDR3 is TGCAGTGCCCCCGGAGACCGGGAGCAGTATTTT. Protein product: CSAPGDREQYF.

The CDR3 here is CASGGRIPYNEQFF. The CDR3 bases are TGTGCCAGCGGAGGGAGGATCCCCTACAATGAGCAGTTCTTC. The V and J genes are TRBV7-8 and TRBJ2-1; a weak D match, TRBD2 (6 bases). CDR1 and CDR2 (germline): SGHVS, FQNEAQ. Trimming stripped 8 bases from V and 2 bases from J, with 13 bases between. The CDR3 totals 14 residues. Variable domain in full (rest from reference TRBV7-8 and TRBJ2-1): GAGVSQSPRYKVAKRGQDVALRCDPISGHVSLFWYQQALGQGPEFLTYFQNEAQLDKSGLPSDRFFAERPEGSVSTLKIQRTQQEDSAVYLCASGGRIPYNEQFFGPGTRLTVL.

V usage is TRBV28 and J usage is TRBJ1-2; 8 bases are shared with TRBD1. Germline V gene lookup returns CDR1 MDHEN and CDR2 SYDVKM. J gave up 11 bases and V 4 bases, and 15 bases lay outside the gene matches. This CDR3 spans 15 amino acids. The CDR3 region is CASSSRPGQAREYTF. The CDR3 nucleotides read TGTGCCAGCAGTTCACGCCCGGGACAGGCCCGAGAGTACACCTTC.

J is TRBJ1-2 and V is TRBV5-6; D gene ambiguous. Germline CDR1 is SGHDT and CDR2 is YYEEEE. The V end lost 0 bases, the J end lost 8 bases, and 14 bases lay between the germline ends. The CDR3 length is 14 residues. The CDR3 DNA sequence: TGTGCCAGCAGCTTGGCCCAGGTCCATGGGGGCTACACCTTC. Translating gives CASSLAQVHGGYTF.

V usage is TRBV7-2 and J usage is TRBJ2-5; 7 nucleotides match TRBD2. CDR3 size: 15 residues. Per germline, CDR1 SGHTA and CDR2 FQGNSA. The V gene end was trimmed by 4 bases and the J gene end by 4 bases; junction bases not matched to a gene: 9. CDR3: CASSWRLAHPETQYF. The CDR3 coding sequence is TGTGCCAGCAGCTGGAGACTAGCCCACCCAGAGACCCAGTACTTC.

The V call is TRBV4-3, the J call TRBJ1-6; D is perhaps TRBD1 (6 bases). The CDR3 runs 17 residues. Trimming took off 2 bases at V and 7 bases at J, with 18 bases between the two ends. Per the germline V gene, CDR1 is LGHNA and CDR2 is YSLEER. CDR3 protein: CASSQKGRGAGNSPLHF. The CDR3 DNA follows: TGCGCCAGCAGCCAAAAAGGTCGGGGGGCAGGGAATTCACCCCTCCACTTT.